Listed here is a single T cell receptor beta chain. What it recognizes is unknown. Looked up from germline, CDR1 is SGHVS and CDR2 is FQNEAQ. The CDR3 loop spans 16 amino acids. V lost 8 bases and J lost 5, with 25 bases in between. This sample was taken from a study of blood T cells in healthy people across ages. Study details: About one barcoded beta molecule per two T cells was captured by template switching. Study-wide results and limits: Measured against age, TCR beta diversity per million T cells decreased in a roughly linear manner.

Donors were systemically healthy Caucasian individuals from Russia aged about 6 to 90 years. Total RNA amounts of at least 5.5 micrograms were extracted per sample. A second PCR, run for roughly 7 to 12 cycles, used a sample-barcoded 5' primer plus a J-beta primer mix. TCRdb reprocessed the 5' RACE reads via MiXCR and lists one record per CDR3 protein. The data show 1.8 million or so distinct CDR3 sequences, with about two fifths seen just once and 23% held by the top ten. This receptor was taken from a human donor in good health. The sequenced sample consisted of blood. The chain couples TRBV7-8 to TRBJ2-7, with a possible D match to TRBD2 (5 bases). The DNA of the CDR3 is TGTGCCAGCGCCGAGAAAGGGTCTAGCAGGTTCCACGAGCAGTACTTC. Amino acid sequence: CASAEKGSSRFHEQYF.